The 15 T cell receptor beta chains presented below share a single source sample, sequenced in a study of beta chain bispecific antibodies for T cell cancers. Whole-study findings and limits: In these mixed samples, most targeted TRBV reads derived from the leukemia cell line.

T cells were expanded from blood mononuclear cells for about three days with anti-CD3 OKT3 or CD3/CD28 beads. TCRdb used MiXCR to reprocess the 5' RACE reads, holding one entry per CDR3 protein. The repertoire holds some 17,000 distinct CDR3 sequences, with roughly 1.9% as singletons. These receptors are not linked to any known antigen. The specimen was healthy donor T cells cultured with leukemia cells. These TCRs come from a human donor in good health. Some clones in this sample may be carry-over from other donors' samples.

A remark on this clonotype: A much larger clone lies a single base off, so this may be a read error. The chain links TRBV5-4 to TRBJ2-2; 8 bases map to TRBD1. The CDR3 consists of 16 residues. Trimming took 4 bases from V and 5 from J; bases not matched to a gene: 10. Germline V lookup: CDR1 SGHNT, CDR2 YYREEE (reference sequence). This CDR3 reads CASSNDRGWQTGELFF. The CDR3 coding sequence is TGTGCCAGCAGCAACGACAGGGGTTGGCAAACCGGGGAGCTGTTTTTT.

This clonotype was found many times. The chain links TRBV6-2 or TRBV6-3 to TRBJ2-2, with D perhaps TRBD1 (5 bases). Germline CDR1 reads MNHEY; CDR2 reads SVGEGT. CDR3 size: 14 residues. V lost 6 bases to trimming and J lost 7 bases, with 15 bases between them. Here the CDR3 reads CASRDTQGVGELFF. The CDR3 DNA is TGTGCCAGCAGGGACACCCAAGGGGTCGGGGAGCTGTTTTTT.

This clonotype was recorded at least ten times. This CDR3 is CASSIGQGASGEQFF. DNA of the CDR3: TGCGCCAGCAGCATAGGACAGGGGGCATCGGGTGAGCAGTTCTTC. The chain links TRBV5-1 to TRBJ2-1, with 11 bases lining up with TRBD1. Trimming took 4 bases from V and 9 from J; bases not matched to a gene: 9. Germline V gene lookup returns CDR1 SGHRS and CDR2 YFSETQ. This CDR3 region has 15 residues.

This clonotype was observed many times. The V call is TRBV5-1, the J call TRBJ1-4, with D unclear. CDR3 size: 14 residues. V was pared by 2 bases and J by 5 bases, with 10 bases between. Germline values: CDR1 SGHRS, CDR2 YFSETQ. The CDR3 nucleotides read TGCGCCAGCAGCTTTGGAGGGTTGAATGAAAAACTGTTTTTT. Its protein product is CASSFGGLNEKLFF.

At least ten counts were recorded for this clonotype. This CDR3 is CSSIGGSYNEQFF. The CDR3 coding sequence is TGCAGCAGCATTGGAGGCTCCTACAATGAGCAGTTCTTC. The chain links TRBV29-1 to TRBJ2-1, with D possibly being TRBD2 (5 bases). This CDR3 contains 13 residues. With 8 bases removed from V and 0 bases from J, the gap between germline ends came to 11 bases. Germline V gene data show CDR1 as SQVTM and CDR2 as ANQGSEA.

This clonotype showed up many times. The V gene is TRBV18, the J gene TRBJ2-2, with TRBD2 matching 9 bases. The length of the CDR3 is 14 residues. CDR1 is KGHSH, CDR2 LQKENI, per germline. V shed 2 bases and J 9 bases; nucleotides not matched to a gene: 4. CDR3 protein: CASSPSSGTWELFF. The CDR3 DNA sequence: TGTGCCAGCTCACCATCTAGCGGGACCTGGGAGCTGTTTTTT.

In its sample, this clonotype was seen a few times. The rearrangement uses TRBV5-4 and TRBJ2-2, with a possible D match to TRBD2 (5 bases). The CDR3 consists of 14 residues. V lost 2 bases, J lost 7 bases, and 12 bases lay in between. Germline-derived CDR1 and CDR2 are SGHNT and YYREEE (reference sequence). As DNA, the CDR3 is TGTGCCAGCAGCTTCTCTTTAGGGAGCGGGGAGCTGTTTTTT. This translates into CASSFSLGSGELFF.

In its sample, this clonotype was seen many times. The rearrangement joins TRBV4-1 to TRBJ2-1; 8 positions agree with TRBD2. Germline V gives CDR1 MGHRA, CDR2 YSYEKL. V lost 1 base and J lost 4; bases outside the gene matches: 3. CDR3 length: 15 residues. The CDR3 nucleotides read TGCGCCAGCAGCCAAGTTGGCGGGGGGTACAATGAGCAGTTCTTC. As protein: CASSQVGGGYNEQFF.

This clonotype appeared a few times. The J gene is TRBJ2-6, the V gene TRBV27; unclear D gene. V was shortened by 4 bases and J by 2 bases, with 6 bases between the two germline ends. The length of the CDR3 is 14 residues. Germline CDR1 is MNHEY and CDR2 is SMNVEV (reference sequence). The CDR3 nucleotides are TGTGCCAGCAGTTCCGTCCCTGGGGCCAACGTCCTGACTTTC. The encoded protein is CASSSVPGANVLTF.

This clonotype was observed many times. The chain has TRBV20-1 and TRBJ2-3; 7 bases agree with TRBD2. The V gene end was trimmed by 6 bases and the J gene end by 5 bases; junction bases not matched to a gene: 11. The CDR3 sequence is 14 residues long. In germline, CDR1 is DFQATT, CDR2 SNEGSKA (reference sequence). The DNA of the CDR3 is TGCAGTGCCCCCGAGGCGGGGGTGGGAGATACGCAGTATTTT. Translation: CSAPEAGVGDTQYF.

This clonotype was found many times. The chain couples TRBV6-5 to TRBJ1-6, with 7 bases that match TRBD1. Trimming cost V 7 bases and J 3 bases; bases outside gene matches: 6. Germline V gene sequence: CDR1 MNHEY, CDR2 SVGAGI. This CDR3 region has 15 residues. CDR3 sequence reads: CASTPGQIYNSPLHF. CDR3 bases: TGTGCCAGCACCCCGGGACAGATCTATAATTCACCCCTCCACTTT.

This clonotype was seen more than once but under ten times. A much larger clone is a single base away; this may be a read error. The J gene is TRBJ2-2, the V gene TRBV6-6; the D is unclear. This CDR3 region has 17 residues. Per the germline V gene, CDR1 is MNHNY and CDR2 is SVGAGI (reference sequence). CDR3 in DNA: TGTGTCAGCACCCACCTAGGGCCCCCAGCAAACACCGGGGAGCTGTTTTTT. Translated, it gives CVSTHLGPPANTGELFF.

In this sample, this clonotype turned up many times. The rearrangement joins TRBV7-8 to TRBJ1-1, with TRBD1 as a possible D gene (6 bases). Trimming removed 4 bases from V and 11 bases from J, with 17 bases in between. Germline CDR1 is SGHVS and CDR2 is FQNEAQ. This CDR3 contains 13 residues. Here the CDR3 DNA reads TGTGCCAGCAGCTCACCAACAGGGTCGGCGGCTTTCTTT. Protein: CASSSPTGSAAFF.

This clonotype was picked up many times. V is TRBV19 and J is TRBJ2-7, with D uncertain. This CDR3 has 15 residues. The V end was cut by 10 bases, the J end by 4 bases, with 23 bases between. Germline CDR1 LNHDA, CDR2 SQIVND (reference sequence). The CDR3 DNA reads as TGTGCCACCGCGAATGGTGTAGGATATTTGTACGAGCAGTACTTC. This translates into CATANGVGYLYEQYF.

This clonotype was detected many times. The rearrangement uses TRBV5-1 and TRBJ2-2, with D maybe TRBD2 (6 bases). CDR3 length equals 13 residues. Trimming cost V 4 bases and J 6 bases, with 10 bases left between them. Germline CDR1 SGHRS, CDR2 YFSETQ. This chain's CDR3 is CASSPGAAGELFF. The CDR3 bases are TGCGCCAGCAGCCCGGGAGCGGCCGGGGAGCTGTTTTTT.